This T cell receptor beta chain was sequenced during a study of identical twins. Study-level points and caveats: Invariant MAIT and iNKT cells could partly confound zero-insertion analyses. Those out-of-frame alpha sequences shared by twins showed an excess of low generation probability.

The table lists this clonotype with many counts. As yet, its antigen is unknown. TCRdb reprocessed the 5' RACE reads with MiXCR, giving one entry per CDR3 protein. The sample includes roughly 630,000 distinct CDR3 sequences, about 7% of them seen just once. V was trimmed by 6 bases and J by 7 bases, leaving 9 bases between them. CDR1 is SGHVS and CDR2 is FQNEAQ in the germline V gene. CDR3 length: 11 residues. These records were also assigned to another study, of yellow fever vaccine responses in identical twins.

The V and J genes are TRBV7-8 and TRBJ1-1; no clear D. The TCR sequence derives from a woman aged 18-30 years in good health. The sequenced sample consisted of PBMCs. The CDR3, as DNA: TGTGCCAGCAGTCAGGCGGGTGAAGCTTTCTTT. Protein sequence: CASSQAGEAFF.